The entry below describes one TCR beta chain. Its cognate antigen is unknown. Profiling relied on immunoSEQ multiplex PCR, and the TCRdb table lists in-frame clones only, not all of them. The sample includes 250,000 to 300,000 clones, around 87% of them seen just once. This sample is part of a study of cytomegalovirus exposure and HLA in healthy donors. Study-wide context: A later analysis reported the 100 to 150 validation repertoires used the same platform as the approximately 700 first-cohort repertoires.

Study observations and caveats: The tendency of first-cohort TCR clusters to co-occur in the 120 or so validation repertoires was the finding of a later analysis.

CDR1 and CDR2 from the germline V gene are SQVTM and ANQGSEA. Germline trimming cut 8 bases from V and 4 bases from J; bases unmatched to any gene: 6. The CDR3 has 13 amino acids. This TCR was sampled from a woman younger than 35 in good health and CMV-seronegative. This chain connects TRBV29-1 to TRBJ2-1; the match to TRBD2 covers 9 bases. Sequencing was performed on PBMCs. As DNA, the CDR3 is TGCAGCCTAAAGCGGGGGGATTACAATGAGCAGTTCTTC. As protein: CSLKRGDYNEQFF.